Listed here are 25 T cell receptor beta chains from one sample, sequenced in a study of shared clonotypes between healthy human individuals. Assay: immunoSEQ multiplex PCR; the TCRdb copy retains only in-frame clones and omits some. The sample yields about 1 million clones, about 70% seen once. The sequencing sample was made of memory CD4+ T cells sorted from blood. Subset of the sample: CD45RA-negative fraction. The receptor set was obtained from a man between 18 and 29 years old in good health.

Details on this clone: One base away lies a much larger clone, so this may be a sequencing read error. The same CDR3 also results from other DNA sequences found in this sample. This rearrangement joins TRBV11-1 to TRBJ1-2; perhaps TRBD1 as D (6 bases). CDR1 is SGHAT, CDR2 FQDESV, per germline (reference sequence). This CDR3 contains 13 residues. With 5 bases removed from V and 1 base from J, the gap between germline ends came to 8 bases. For the CDR3, the DNA is TGTGCCAGCAGCCCGGACAGTAACTATGGCTACACCTTC. Translated: CASSPDSNYGYTF.

The V call is TRBV7-2, the J call TRBJ1-1; D uncertain. Germline V CDR1 and CDR2: SGHTA, FQGNSA. The CDR3 sequence is 14 residues long. Between the trimmed V and J ends, which lost 5 bases and 7 bases, there was a span of 17 bases. The CDR3, as DNA: TGTGCCAGCAGCACCCAAGGGCCCAGTGGTGAAGCTTTCTTT. This codes for CASSTQGPSGEAFF.

In regard to this clone: This sample also contains other DNA sequences that code for the same CDR3. The V gene is TRBV6-1, the J gene TRBJ2-1; unclear D gene. V was clipped by 3 bases and J by 7 bases, with 7 bases between them. Germline loops: CDR1 MNHNS, CDR2 SASEGT. The CDR3 is made up of 12 amino acids. The CDR3 protein is CASSDRYNEQFF. CDR3 sequence (DNA): TGTGCCAGCAGTGATCGATATAATGAGCAGTTCTTC.

The genes are TRBV5-8 and TRBJ2-1; D remains ambiguous. The V end lost 1 base, the J end lost 9 bases, and 8 bases lay between the germline ends. Germline assignment: CDR1 SGHTS and CDR2 YDEGEE. The CDR3 spans 12 residues. The CDR3 DNA reads as TGTGCCAGCAGCTTGCAGATCATTGAGCAGTTCTTC. It encodes CASSLQIIEQFF.

V is TRBV11-1 and J is TRBJ2-1; D remains ambiguous. Germline-derived CDR1 and CDR2 are SGHAT and FQDESV (reference sequence). V shed 3 bases and J shed 4 bases, with 16 bases lying between them. The CDR3 sequence is 16 residues long. CDR3 region: CASSLEVGRWYNEQFF. Here the CDR3 DNA reads TGTGCCAGCAGCTTGGAAGTGGGTAGGTGGTACAATGAGCAGTTCTTC. The full variable domain, rest sourced from reference TRBV11-1 and TRBJ2-1, is EAEVAQSPRYKITEKSQAVAFWCDPISGHATLYWYRQILGQGPELLVQFQDESVVDDSQLPKDRFSAERLKGVDSTLKIQPAELGDSAMYLCASSLEVGRWYNEQFFGPGTRLTVL.

J is TRBJ2-5 and V is TRBV29-1, with 9 bases lining up with TRBD2. The V segment lost 4 bases and the J segment 7 bases; nucleotides outside the gene matches: 7. Germline CDR1 and CDR2: SQVTM and ANQGSEA. The CDR3 is 13 amino acids. In DNA form, the CDR3 reads TGCAGCGTTGGGCCTAGCGGGATTATGACCCAGTACTTC. Translating it yields CSVGPSGIMTQYF.

This clone has just a few counts. This chain links TRBV5-6 with TRBJ2-3; D not resolved. Deletions cut 3 bases from V and 7 bases from J, with 12 bases between. The CDR3 totals 13 residues. Germline-derived CDR1 and CDR2 are SGHDT and YYEEEE. For the CDR3, the DNA is TGTGCCAGCAGCTCCCGATCCGGCTATACGCAGTATTTT. This translates into CASSSRSGYTQYF.

The V call is TRBV11-3, the J call TRBJ2-1, with D tentatively TRBD1 or TRBD2 (5 bases each). The CDR3 is 14 residues long. In germline, CDR1 is SGHNT, CDR2 YENEEA. Trimming took off 7 bases at V and 7 bases at J, with 17 bases between the two ends. The CDR3 reads CASISGTTWNEQFF. The CDR3 bases are TGTGCCAGCATATCCGGGACCACCTGGAATGAGCAGTTCTTC.

This sequence joins TRBV7-2 and TRBJ1-1; unclear D gene. Germline CDR1 SGHTA, CDR2 FQGNSA. The CDR3 has 12 residues. V shed 1 base and J shed 11 bases, with 11 bases lying between them. The CDR3 nucleotides read TGTGCCAGCAGCTTAGATAGGATTCTGGCTTTCTTT. This sequence encodes CASSLDRILAFF.

This clone was counted many times. The chain carries TRBV7-2 and TRBJ1-6, with TRBD1 identical over 7 bases. J was trimmed by 12 bases and V by 6 bases; bases with no gene match: 14. Germline V gene data show CDR1 as SGHTA and CDR2 as FQGNSA. The CDR3 totals 15 residues. CDR3 sequence (DNA): TGTGCCAGCAGTTCGGGGCCAGGGGGAGAAGGACCCCTCCACTTT. This translates into CASSSGPGGEGPLHF. Filled out from reference TRBV7-2 and TRBJ1-6, the complete variable domain reads GAGVSQSPSNKVTEKGKDVELRCDPISGHTALYWYRQSLGQGLEFLIYFQGNSAPDKSGLPSDRFSAERTGGSVSTLTIQRTQQEDSAVYLCASSSGPGGEGPLHFGNGTRLTVT.

V gene TRBV12-5 combines with J gene TRBJ2-7; 10 bases map to TRBD2. The CDR3 covers 13 residues. The germline V gene has CDR1 LGHNT and CDR2 FRNRAP. Losses at the gene ends were 1 base for V and 6 bases for J; bases not matched to a gene: 0. CDR3 sequence (DNA): TGTGCTAGTGGTTTGGGACTAGCGGGCGAGCAGTACTTC. Protein product: CASGLGLAGEQYF.

The CDR3, as DNA: TGTGCCAGCAGAGAGTCGGGGGGTGGCACTGAAGCTTTCTTT. This sequence encodes CASRESGGGTEAFF. This chain uses TRBV6-5 with TRBJ1-1, with D perhaps matching TRBD1 (5 bases). The germline V gene encodes CDR1 MNHEY and CDR2 SVGAGI. Trimming stripped 6 bases from V and 4 bases from J, with 15 bases between. This CDR3 is 14 amino acids long.

This clone has only a few counts. V is TRBV29-1 and J is TRBJ2-5; 7 bases map to TRBD2. The CDR3 has 15 residues. The V gene's germline CDR1 is SQVTM and CDR2 ANQGSEA. The J segment lost 9 bases and the V segment lost 6 bases, leaving 19 bases of the junction unmatched. The CDR3, as DNA: TGCAGCGTGATCTACGCCGGGCGTACGCTAGCGGCCCAGTACTTC. Translation gives CSVIYAGRTLAAQYF.

Turning to this clone: One junction end disagrees with the germline gene, perhaps due to a read error. The CDR3 DNA is TGCGTCAGCGTCCGGGACAGAACTACTTGGGAGCAGTACTTC. It translates to CVSVRDRTTWEQYF. This rearrangement joins TRBV4-3 to TRBJ2-7, with TRBD1 identical over 7 bases. The CDR3 sequence is 14 residues long. Germline V gene data show CDR1 as LGHNA and CDR2 as YSLEER.

The chain joins TRBV7-2 to TRBJ2-3, with D possibly matching TRBD2 (5 bases). V lost 0 bases and J 12 bases, leaving 13 bases between the germline ends. The length of the CDR3 is 13 residues. Looked up from germline, CDR1 is SGHTA and CDR2 is FQGNSA. CDR3 DNA: TGTGCCAGCAGCTTAGCGCCACTAGACCGACAGTATTTT. The encoded protein is CASSLAPLDRQYF. The full variable domain, rest sourced from reference TRBV7-2 and TRBJ2-3, is GAGVSQSPSNKVTEKGKDVELRCDPISGHTALYWYRQSLGQGLEFLIYFQGNSAPDKSGLPSDRFSAERTGGSVSTLTIQRTQQEDSAVYLCASSLAPLDRQYFGPGTRLTVL.

V is TRBV28 and J is TRBJ2-1; 9 nucleotides line up with TRBD1. This CDR3 comprises 15 residues. Germline V CDR1 and CDR2: MDHEN, SYDVKM. Unmatched junction bases numbered 8, after V lost 6 bases and J lost 5 bases. For the CDR3, the DNA is TGTGCCAGCAGCCCACAGGGGGCAGGGAACAATGAGCAGTTCTTC. This encodes CASSPQGAGNNEQFF. Complete variable domain (other parts from reference TRBV28 and TRBJ2-1): DVKVTQSSRYLVKRTGEKVFLECVQDMDHENMFWYRQDPGLGLRLIYFSYDVKMKEKGDIPEGYSVSREKKERFSLILESASTNQTSMYLCASSPQGAGNNEQFFGPGTRLTVL.

The sample holds a few counts of this clone. V is TRBV5-1 and J is TRBJ2-3, with D uncertain. The germline V and J ends were trimmed by 0 bases and 7 bases, with 6 bases remaining between them. Looked up from germline, CDR1 is SGHRS and CDR2 is YFSETQ. The CDR3 loop spans 12 amino acids. CDR3 nucleotides: TGCGCCAGCAGCTTGGACCGAAATACGCAGTATTTT. Translated, it gives CASSLDRNTQYF. The full variable domain, completed using reference TRBV5-1 and TRBJ2-3, is KAGVTQTPRYLIKTRGQQVTLSCSPISGHRSVSWYQQTPGQGLQFLFEYFSETQRNKGNFPGRFSGRQFSNSRSEMNVSTLELGDSALYLCASSLDRNTQYFGPGTRLTVL.

The chain joins TRBV5-1 to TRBJ1-1; no clear D gene. The CDR3 is made up of 17 amino acids. V was pared by 0 bases and J by 0 bases, with 15 bases between. Germline CDR1 and CDR2: SGHRS and YFSETQ. The CDR3 sequence: CASSLGFSGPMNTEAFF. The CDR3 nucleotides read TGCGCCAGCAGCTTGGGGTTTTCGGGTCCCATGAACACTGAAGCTTTCTTT.

About this clone: The sample carries other DNA sequences with the same CDR3. The V gene is TRBV18, the J gene TRBJ1-2; D gene uncertain. The germline V and J ends were trimmed by 3 bases and 2 bases, with 7 bases remaining between them. Germline lookup yields CDR1 KGHSH and CDR2 LQKENI. This CDR3 is built from 13 residues. The CDR3 here is CASSPAENYGYTF. CDR3 in DNA: TGTGCCAGCTCACCGGCGGAGAACTATGGCTACACCTTC.

The genes are TRBV9 and TRBJ2-7, with 10 bases lining up with TRBD1. Trimming at V came to 5 bases and at J to 7 bases, leaving 9 bases not matched to a gene. Germline V gene sequence: CDR1 SGDLS, CDR2 YYNGEE. CDR3 length: 14 residues. The CDR3 protein is CASSPGTGALEQYF. The DNA of the CDR3 is TGTGCCAGCAGTCCGGGGACAGGGGCACTAGAGCAGTACTTC.

This chain uses TRBV19 with TRBJ1-5, with 8 positions matching TRBD1. Germline loops: CDR1 LNHDA, CDR2 SQIVND (reference sequence). CDR3 size: 14 residues. The ends lost 7 bases at V and 3 bases at J; junction bases unmatched: 5. The CDR3 DNA reads as TGTGCCAGTATGGAGACAGGGGTCAATCAGCCCCAGCATTTT. Translated, it gives CASMETGVNQPQHF. Looking up the rest from reference TRBV19 and TRBJ1-5 gives the full variable domain: DGGITQSPKYLFRKEGQNVTLSCEQNLNHDAMYWYRQDPGQGLRLIYYSQIVNDFQKGDIAEGYSVSREKKESFPLTVTSAQKNPTAFYLCASMETGVNQPQHFGDGTRLSIL.

The genes are TRBV2 and TRBJ2-4; possible D gene TRBD2, 6 bases. CDR3 length: 14 amino acids. Trimming removed 7 bases from V and 4 bases from J, with 14 bases in between. Germline V gene lookup returns CDR1 SNHLY and CDR2 FYNNEI. This CDR3 reads CASTPGRGKNIQYF. The CDR3 DNA follows: TGTGCCAGCACCCCGGGGCGGGGAAAAAACATTCAGTACTTC.

The rearrangement links TRBV29-1 to TRBJ1-2; no firm D call. From germline, CDR1 is SQVTM and CDR2 ANQGSEA. This CDR3 region has 12 residues. V lost 4 bases to trimming and J lost 5 bases, with 11 bases between them. CDR3 protein: CSVVSAEYGYTF. In nucleotides, the CDR3 is TGCAGCGTTGTCTCGGCAGAGTATGGCTACACCTTC.

The chain carries TRBV30 and TRBJ2-1; the match to TRBD2 covers 11 bases. The CDR3 length is 16 residues. CDR1 and CDR2 (germline): GTSNPN, SVGIG (reference sequence). Trimming cost V 5 bases and J 7 bases; bases outside gene matches: 13. The DNA of the CDR3 is TGTGCCTGGGTGCCATATAGCGGGAGGGCCGGTAATGAGCAGTTCTTC. Translated: CAWVPYSGRAGNEQFF.

The rearrangement uses TRBV5-4 and TRBJ2-3; no definite D call. The V gene lost 4 bases and the J gene lost 2 bases, with 20 bases spanning the gap. CDR3 length: 17 residues. The V gene's germline CDR1 is SGHNT and CDR2 YYREEE (reference sequence). CDR3 sequence (DNA): TGTGCCAGCAGCCCCAGTCAGGATCTGGCGACCACAGATACGCAGTATTTT. This sequence encodes CASSPSQDLATTDTQYF.